This T cell receptor beta chain was sequenced in a study of blood T cells in healthy people across ages. General observations from the study: It was the long-lived donors that had more naive CD4+ cells and higher diversity than aged donors. Diversity of TCR beta correlated strongly with naive T cell percentage.

Primers used in a second PCR of roughly 6 to 11 cycles were a sample-barcoded 5' primer and a J-beta primer mix. TCRdb re-called the 5' RACE reads through MiXCR, storing one row per CDR3 protein. Counted here are 800,000 or so distinct CDR3 sequences, less than 80% occurring once; the ten biggest clones make up about a quarter. CDR1 is SNHLY, CDR2 FYNNEI, per germline. This CDR3 is 15 amino acids long. The V end lost 8 bases, the J end lost 4 bases, and 19 bases lay between the germline ends. Peripheral blood was drawn, about 10 milliliters per donor. Isolation per sample recovered at least 7 million PBMCs. This clonotype appeared a few times. Its target is not known.

The material sequenced was blood. The chain uses TRBV2 and TRBJ2-3, with D possibly TRBD2 on 6 matching bases. The receptor comes from a young man in good health. CDR3 in DNA: TGTGCCAGCGGGGCCGGGACTTGGACGCCAGATACGCAGTATTTT. It encodes CASGAGTWTPDTQYF.